The clone carrying this T cell receptor (beta chain) was detected a few times. The sample originates from a study of T-cell memory formation after mild COVID-19. Germline CDR1 SNHLY, CDR2 FYNNEI. Unmatched junction bases numbered 18, after V lost 6 bases and J lost 11 bases. The CDR3 consists of 15 residues. TCRdb fed the 5' RACE reads into MiXCR, producing one record per CDR3 protein. This sample yields 540,000 or so distinct CDR3 sequences, of which about a fifth are seen a single time; around 13% belongs to the top ten. The sample comprised PBMCs or a T cell subset sorted from them (not recorded which). This TCR was sampled from an adult woman who had mild COVID-19 (a few samples of this study predate the infection). Cell type and time point are not known. The rearrangement joins TRBV2 to TRBJ2-7, with 8 bases matching TRBD1. Here the CDR3 DNA reads TGTGCCAGCAGGATGGACAGGGACAGGCTACTGGAGGAGTACTTC. This codes for CASRMDRDRLLEEYF.